These 9 T cell receptor beta chains were all obtained from the same sample, sequenced in a study of blood T cell repertoires in COVID-19. Produced via immunoSEQ multiplex PCR; TCRdb's table is partial and in-frame only. This table holds 450,000 to 500,000 clones, roughly nine tenths found once. Material: PBMCs or T cells enriched from blood (not recorded which). These receptors all come from an older woman who had recovered from COVID-19.

The table lists this clone with a few counts. This rearrangement joins TRBV27 to TRBJ1-6; TRBD1 matches at 9 bases. The CDR3 is made up of 15 amino acids. With 5 bases clipped from V and 7 bases from J, the junction kept 6 bases outside the gene matches. The germline V gene has CDR1 MNHEY and CDR2 SMNVEV (reference sequence). The CDR3 nucleotides read TGTGCCAGCAGTGCCCGGACAGGGGTAAATTCACCCCTCCACTTT. It encodes CASSARTGVNSPLHF.

This chain links TRBV5-1 with TRBJ2-3; D ambiguous. Trimming removed 6 bases at V and 1 base at J, with 12 bases between. The CDR3 spans 14 residues. From germline, CDR1 is SGHRS and CDR2 YFSETQ. The CDR3 DNA reads TGCGCCAGCACACGGCTAGTGGGCACAGATACGCAGTATTTT. This translates into CASTRLVGTDTQYF.

This chain joins TRBV10-3 and TRBJ2-5; 8 bases fit TRBD2. The CDR3 runs to 15 residues. Germline values: CDR1 ENHRY, CDR2 SYGVKD. J was trimmed by 3 bases and V by 10 bases; bases with no gene match: 13. In DNA form, the CDR3 reads TGTGCCACCACGGCGGGGGGCGCGGGAAAAGAGACCCAGTACTTC. It specifies CATTAGGAGKETQYF.

The rearrangement links TRBV7-8 to TRBJ2-1; TRBD2 matches at 7 bases. CDR3 length: 15 residues. J gave up 9 bases and V 1 base, and 9 bases lay outside the gene matches. CDR1 and CDR2 (germline): SGHVS, FQNEAQ. CDR3 residues: CASSLVRGKGGEQFF. The CDR3 bases are TGTGCCAGCAGCTTAGTGCGGGGGAAAGGAGGTGAGCAGTTCTTC.

The rearrangement uses TRBV11-3 and TRBJ1-2; 11 bases agree with TRBD1. This CDR3 region has 19 residues. Germline V gives CDR1 SGHNT, CDR2 YENEEA. The J segment lost 3 bases and the V segment lost 3 bases, leaving 15 bases of the junction unmatched. The CDR3 DNA follows: TGTGCCAGCAGCTTTTGGACCCCGGGACAGGGGGAAAGGTACTATGGCTACACCTTC. Translated: CASSFWTPGQGERYYGYTF.

This chain links TRBV2 with TRBJ2-6; D is undetermined. CDR3 size: 14 residues. CDR1 is SNHLY, CDR2 FYNNEI, per germline. Trimming cost V 9 bases and J 0 bases, with 9 bases left between them. CDR3 in DNA: TGTGCCAGTGCGGTCTTCTCTGGGGCCAACGTCCTGACTTTC. Amino acids: CASAVFSGANVLTF.

The rearrangement uses TRBV9 and TRBJ1-2; no clear D. The CDR3 totals 15 residues. CDR1 is SGDLS, CDR2 YYNGEE, per germline. The V and J ends lost 2 bases and 1 base respectively, with 12 bases between them. The CDR3, as DNA: TGTGCCAGCAGCGTTCAAACACACGATAACTATGGCTACACCTTC. This encodes CASSVQTHDNYGYTF.

The CDR3 here is CASSLNGLVTGNTIYF. Here the CDR3 DNA reads TGCGCCAGCAGCTTGAATGGCCTAGTGACTGGAAACACCATATATTTT. The chain has TRBV5-1 and TRBJ1-3, with D unresolved. This CDR3 is built from 16 residues. Germline V gene data show CDR1 as SGHRS and CDR2 as YFSETQ. V lost 1 base and J lost 2, with 13 bases in between.

V gene TRBV28 combines with J gene TRBJ1-1, with a weak D call TRBD1 (6 bases). Trimming left V 6 bases short and J 8 bases short, with 10 bases between. Germline CDR1 and CDR2: MDHEN and SYDVKM. The CDR3 is made up of 11 amino acids. The CDR3 DNA reads TGTGCCAGCAGCCCCAGGGGAGAAGCTTTCTTT. Translation: CASSPRGEAFF.